This TCR beta chain was obtained from a study of cytomegalovirus exposure and HLA in healthy donors. Study-wide background: Early release data held about 85 million unique TCRs from HLA-typed donors.

Comment on this clone: Its specificity is not known.

Trimming stripped 6 bases from V and 1 base from J, with 4 bases between. Germline CDR1 reads SQVTM; CDR2 reads ANQGSEA. The CDR3 is made up of 11 amino acids. Healthy donors of bone marrow made up the group. The PCR made use of 60 Vbeta and 13 Jbeta primers. Here immunoSEQ multiplex PCR was the method, and the copy in TCRdb shows in-frame clones only, minus some. The sample includes 85,000 or so clones. General study findings and limits: The study had only CMV serostatus as immune exposure information. In a later analysis, V- and J-gene trimming of beta chains associated with a DCLRE1C missense variant, replicated independently.

The receptor's source is a woman aged 25 to 39 in good health and CMV-seronegative. Source material: PBMCs. The chain combines TRBV29-1 with TRBJ1-3; D call uncertain. The CDR3 is CSVTSGNTIYF. For the CDR3, the DNA is TGCAGCGTCACTTCTGGAAACACCATATATTTT.